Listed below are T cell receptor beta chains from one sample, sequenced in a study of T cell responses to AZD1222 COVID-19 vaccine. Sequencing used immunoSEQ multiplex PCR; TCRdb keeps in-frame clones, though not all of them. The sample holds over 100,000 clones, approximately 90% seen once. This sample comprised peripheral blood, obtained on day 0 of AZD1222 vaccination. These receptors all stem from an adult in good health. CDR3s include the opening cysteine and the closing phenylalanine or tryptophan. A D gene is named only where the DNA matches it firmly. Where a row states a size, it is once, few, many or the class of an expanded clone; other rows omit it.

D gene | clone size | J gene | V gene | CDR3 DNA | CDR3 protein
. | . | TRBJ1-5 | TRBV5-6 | TGTGCCAGCAGCTTGGGTCCCCGTGGAGACCGCAATCAGCCCCAGCATTTT | CASSLGPRGDRNQPQHF
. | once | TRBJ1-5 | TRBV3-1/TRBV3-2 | TGTGCCAGCAGCGAGCGGGGACAGCCCCAGCATTTT | CASSERGQPQHF
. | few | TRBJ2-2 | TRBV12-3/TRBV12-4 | TGTGCCAGCAGTTTTCGGTTTACCGGGGAGCTGTTTTTT | CASSFRFTGELFF
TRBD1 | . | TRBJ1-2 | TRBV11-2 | TGTGCCAGCAGCTTGGGACAGGGGACTAATGGCTACACCTTC | CASSLGQGTNGYTF
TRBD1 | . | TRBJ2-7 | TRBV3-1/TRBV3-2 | TGTGCCAGCAGCCCACAGGATCGGACAGGGGCCACCTACGAGCAGTACTTC | CASSPQDRTGATYEQYF
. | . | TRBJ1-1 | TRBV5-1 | TGCGCCAGCAGCTTGGGTTCGGCTCGCGGAACTGAAGCTTTCTTT | CASSLGSARGTEAFF
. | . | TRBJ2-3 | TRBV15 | TGTGCCACCTGGAACGGGGCTAGGGAGCAGTATTTT | CATWNGAREQYF
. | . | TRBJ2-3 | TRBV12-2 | TGTGCAAGTCGCGGTCCGGAGATGCGGGAGAGCACAGATACGCAGTATTTT | CASRGPEMRESTDTQYF
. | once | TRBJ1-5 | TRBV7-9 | TGTGCCAGCAGCCTCGGTGGTCGAAATCAGCCCCAGCATTTT | CASSLGGRNQPQHF
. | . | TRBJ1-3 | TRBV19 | TGTGCCAGCCCCAGGGGTATAGTCAACACCATATATTTT | CASPRGIVNTIYF
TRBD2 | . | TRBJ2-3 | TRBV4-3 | TGCGCCAGCAGCCAAGTATCTAGCGGGGGGGCGACTGTCACAGATACGCAGTATTTT | CASSQVSSGGATVTDTQYF
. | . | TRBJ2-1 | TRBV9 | TGTGCCAGCAGCGCCCAGAGTGGGGGAAACTACAATGAGCAGTTCTTC | CASSAQSGGNYNEQFF
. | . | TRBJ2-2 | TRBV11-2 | TGTGCCAGCAGCTTAGATCCGGCCCCCGTTACCGGGGAGCTGTTTTTT | CASSLDPAPVTGELFF
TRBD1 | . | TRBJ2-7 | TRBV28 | TGTGCCAGCAGTTTCCCTCGACAGGGATACTACGAGCAGTACTTC | CASSFPRQGYYEQYF
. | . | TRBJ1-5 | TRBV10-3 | TGTGCCATCAGTGAGAGTAGAGGACAGCAGAATCAGCCCCAGCATTTT | CAISESRGQQNQPQHF
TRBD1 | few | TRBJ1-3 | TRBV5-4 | TGTGCCAGCAGCTTATGGGACAGGGATTGGGACACCATATATTTT | CASSLWDRDWDTIYF
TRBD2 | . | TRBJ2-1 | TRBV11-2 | TGTGCCAGCAGCTTATGGGGATTAGTCTTGGCGGGGGTCTACAATGAGCAGTTCTTC | CASSLWGLVLAGVYNEQFF
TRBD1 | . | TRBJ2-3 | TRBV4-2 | TGTGCCAGCAGCCAGGGGGACAGGGGGCTCACAGATACGCAGTATTTT | CASSQGDRGLTDTQYF
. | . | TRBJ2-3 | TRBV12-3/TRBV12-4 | TGTGCCAGCAGTTTACAGGCAGATACGCAGTATTTT | CASSLQADTQYF
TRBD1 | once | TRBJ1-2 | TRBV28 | TGTGCCAGCAGTTTAGGGGGGGGACAGGGGCTGTTTGGCTACACCTTC | CASSLGGGQGLFGYTF
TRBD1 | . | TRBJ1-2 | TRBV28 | TGTGCCAGCAGTTTCCCGGGACAGGGGGGAAATGGCTACACCTTC | CASSFPGQGGNGYTF
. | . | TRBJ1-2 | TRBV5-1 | TGCGCCAGCAGCAGGCCACAGGGAGTGGAGGGCTACACCTTC | CASSRPQGVEGYTF
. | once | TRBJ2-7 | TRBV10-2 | TGCGCCAGCAGTGAAGGGGAGCAGTACTTC | CASSEGEQYF
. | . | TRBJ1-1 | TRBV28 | TGTGCCAGCAGTTTTGACACTGAAGCTTTCTTT | CASSFDTEAFF
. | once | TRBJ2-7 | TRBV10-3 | TGTGCCATCAGCGTGGACTACGAGCAGTACTTC | CAISVDYEQYF
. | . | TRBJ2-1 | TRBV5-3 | TGTGCCAGAAGTCAAGCCCCAGGATCCTACAATGAGCAGTTCTTC | CARSQAPGSYNEQFF
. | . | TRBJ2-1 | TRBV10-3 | TGTGCCATCAGTGAGGGCTCCCCCCACAATGAGCAGTTCTTC | CAISEGSPHNEQFF
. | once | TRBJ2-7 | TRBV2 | TGTGCCAGCAACCAGGGCTACGAGCAGTACTTC | CASNQGYEQYF
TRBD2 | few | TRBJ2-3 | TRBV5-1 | TGCGCCAGTGACCCGGGGGGACCCCTGAATACGCAGTATTTT | CASDPGGPLNTQYF
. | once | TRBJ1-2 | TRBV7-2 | TGTGCCAGCAGCCAGGGTCGGTATGGCTACACCTTC | CASSQGRYGYTF
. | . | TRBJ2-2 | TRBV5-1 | TGCGCCAGCAGCTTTCGCACCAACACCGGGGAGCTGTTTTTT | CASSFRTNTGELFF
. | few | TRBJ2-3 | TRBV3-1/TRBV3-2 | TGTGCCAGCAGCCATCCCGTTGTCGGGGTCACAGATACGCAGTATTTT | CASSHPVVGVTDTQYF
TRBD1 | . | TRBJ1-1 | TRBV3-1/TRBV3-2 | TGTGCCAGCAGCCCACCAGGGGGCGCGGGGAAAGCTTTCTTT | CASSPPGGAGKAFF
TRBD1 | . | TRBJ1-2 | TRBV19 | TGTGCCAGTAGTTCGGGACAGCCATACGACTATGGCTACACCTTC | CASSSGQPYDYGYTF
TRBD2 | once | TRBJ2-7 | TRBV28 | TGTGCCAGCAGCCTCGGACTAGGGCTCACCTACGAGCAGTACTTC | CASSLGLGLTYEQYF
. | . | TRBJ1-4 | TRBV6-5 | TGTGCCAGCAGCCAAGGCCGGAAAGAAAAACTGTTTTTT | CASSQGRKEKLFF
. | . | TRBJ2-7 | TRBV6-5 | TGTGCCAGCAGTTACTCCCTGGGAGGCGAGCAGTACTTC | CASSYSLGGEQYF
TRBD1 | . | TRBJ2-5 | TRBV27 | TGTGCCAGCAGTGCAACGGACAGGGGGCAAGAGACCCAGTACTTC | CASSATDRGQETQYF
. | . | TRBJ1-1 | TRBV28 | TGTGCCAGCAGTTACGTCACTGAAGCTTTCTTT | CASSYVTEAFF
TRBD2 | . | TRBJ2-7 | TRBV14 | TGTGCAAGCGGGGGTTTCTCCTACGAGCAGTACTTC | CASGGFSYEQYF
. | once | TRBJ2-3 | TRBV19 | TGTGCCAGTAGTATAATGAGGGGGGACACAGATACGCAGTATTTT | CASSIMRGDTDTQYF
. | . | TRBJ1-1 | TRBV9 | TGTGCCAGCAGCGTAGGACCCGGCACTGAAGCTTTCTTT | CASSVGPGTEAFF
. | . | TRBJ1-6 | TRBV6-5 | TGTGCCAGTACTCCGGGCCCCTATAATTCACCCCTCCACTTT | CASTPGPYNSPLHF
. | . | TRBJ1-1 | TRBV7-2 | TGTGCCAGCAGCTCGTGGGTCCCAGGGGAGAGGGCTGAAGCTTTCTTT | CASSSWVPGERAEAFF
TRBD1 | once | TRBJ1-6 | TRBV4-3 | TGCGCCAGCAGCCAAGCTGGTAACAGGGGAGGTTCACCCCTCCACTTT | CASSQAGNRGGSPLHF
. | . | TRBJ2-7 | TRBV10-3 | TGTGCCATCAGTGCCGGGAAACAGTACGAGCAGTACTTC | CAISAGKQYEQYF
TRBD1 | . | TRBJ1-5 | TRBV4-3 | TGCGCCAGCAGCCAAGTACAGGGGGGCAATCAGCCCCAGCATTTT | CASSQVQGGNQPQHF
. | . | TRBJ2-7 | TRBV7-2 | TGTGCCAGCAGCTTCCTGGGGGACTACGAGCAGTACTTC | CASSFLGDYEQYF
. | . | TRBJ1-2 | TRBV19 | TGTGCCAGTATTGGAAACGGCAGGTCCTATGGCTACACCTTC | CASIGNGRSYGYTF
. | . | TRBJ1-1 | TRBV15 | TGTGCCACCAGCAGAGGAATCATCAGAGCTGAAGCTTTCTTT | CATSRGIIRAEAFF
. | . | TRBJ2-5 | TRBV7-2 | TGTGCCATCACCCGGACCCAGGCCCAAGAGACCCAGTACTTC | CAITRTQAQETQYF